These T cell receptor beta chains were read from a single sample in a study of response to subunit inactivated influenza vaccine. TCRdb called the RT-PCR reads again in MiXCR, with one record for every CDR3 protein. This table holds 450,000 to 600,000 distinct CDR3 sequences, approximately 15% found once. This specimen consisted of CD4+ T cells sorted from PBMCs, obtained roughly 24 months after vaccination. These receptors all come from a man between 50 and 70 years old who received an inactivated influenza vaccine. The CDR3 runs from the conserved cysteine through the conserved F or W. The order of the fields is CDR3 length, V gene, D gene, clone size, J gene, CDR3 protein, CDR3 DNA. The D gene is left open where the match is weak. A row's size may be missing; if present it is once, few, many or a size class.

16	TRBV4-1	TRBD1	NA	TRBJ2-7	CASSPQGVGARYEQYF	TGCGCCAGCAGCCCGCAGGGGGTAGGGGCTCGGTACGAGCAGTACTTC
17	TRBV4-2	NA	few	TRBJ2-3	CASSQGGEATSTDTQYF	TGTGCCAGCAGCCAAGGAGGGGAGGCTACCAGCACAGATACGCAGTATTTT
15	TRBV6-5	TRBD1	NA	TRBJ2-1	CASSYRDRGSNEQFF	TGTGCCAGCAGTTACCGGGACAGGGGCTCGAATGAGCAGTTCTTC
16	TRBV4-2	NA	NA	TRBJ2-2	CASSEQGGALDGELFF	TGTGCCAGCAGCGAGCAGGGGGGCGCCCTTGACGGGGAGCTGTTTTTT
17	TRBV2	NA	once	TRBJ1-1	CASSEANRATMNTEAFF	TGTGCCAGCAGTGAAGCCAACAGGGCGACCATGAACACTGAAGCTTTCTTT
17	TRBV28	TRBD2	few	TRBJ2-2	CASSLGAGGINTGELFF	TGTGCCAGCAGTTTGGGAGCGGGGGGCATTAACACCGGGGAGCTGTTTTTT
16	TRBV11-2	NA	NA	TRBJ1-1	CASSEGAGIMNTEAFF	TGTGCCAGCAGCGAAGGGGCAGGAATCATGAACACTGAAGCTTTCTTT
20	TRBV11-2	TRBD2	few	TRBJ2-3	CASSLDLFLRGGQVTDTQYF	TGTGCCAGCAGCTTAGATCTGTTTTTGCGGGGGGGCCAGGTTACAGATACGCAGTATTTT
17	TRBV5-5	TRBD2	many	TRBJ2-1	CASSLSPASGRSDEQFF	TGTGCCAGCAGTCTTTCTCCCGCTAGCGGGAGGAGTGATGAGCAGTTCTTC
14	TRBV6-2/TRBV6-3	NA	NA	TRBJ2-3	CASSHGTGFDTQYF	TGTGCCAGCAGCCACGGAACAGGGTTCGATACGCAGTATTTT
14	TRBV7-2	NA	few	TRBJ1-4	CASSPGTVGEKLFF	TGTGCCAGCAGCCCCGGGACGGTTGGTGAAAAACTGTTTTTT
14	TRBV6-1	TRBD2	NA	TRBJ2-3	CASSISGGPDTQYF	TGTGCCAGCAGCATTAGCGGGGGGCCAGATACGCAGTATTTT
16	TRBV9	NA	few	TRBJ2-2	CASSARSTQYTGELFF	TGTGCCAGCAGCGCCCGTAGTACGCAATACACCGGGGAGCTGTTTTTT
16	TRBV6-2/TRBV6-3	NA	many	TRBJ2-1	CASSSDYGQPYNEQFF	TGTGCCAGCAGTTCCGATTACGGGCAACCCTACAATGAGCAGTTCTTC
14	TRBV20-1	TRBD2	NA	TRBJ2-1	CSASLAGEWNEQFF	TGCAGTGCTAGTTTGGCGGGAGAATGGAATGAGCAGTTCTTC
16	TRBV7-2	TRBD2	NA	TRBJ2-3	CASSLEPAGGADTQYF	TGTGCCAGCAGCTTAGAGCCAGCGGGAGGGGCAGATACGCAGTATTTT
17	TRBV4-3	NA	few	TRBJ2-7	CASSQLIRGTASYEQYF	TGCGCCAGCAGCCAGTTGATCAGGGGAACGGCCTCCTACGAGCAGTACTTC
13	TRBV5-1	NA	NA	TRBJ2-6	CASSLVGANVLTF	TGCGCCAGCAGCTTAGTTGGGGCCAACGTCCTGACTTTC
15	TRBV6-1	TRBD2	once	TRBJ2-7	CASIEFGGGNYEQYF	TGTGCCAGCATAGAATTTGGCGGGGGGAACTACGAGCAGTACTTC
15	TRBV7-2	NA	few	TRBJ2-5	CASSPQGQTKETQYF	TGTGCCAGCAGCCCTCAAGGACAGACCAAAGAGACCCAGTACTTC
14	TRBV11-2	NA	many	TRBJ1-1	CASSLASARTEAFF	TGTGCCAGCAGCTTAGCATCGGCAAGGACCGAAGCTTTCTTT
14	TRBV7-2	NA	NA	TRBJ1-5	CASSLAAGDQPQHF	TGTGCCAGCAGCTTAGCTGCGGGAGATCAGCCCCAGCATTTT
17	TRBV7-9	TRBD2	NA	TRBJ2-3	CASGLKLAGLFTDTQYF	TGTGCCAGCGGCCTCAAACTAGCGGGGTTATTCACAGATACGCAGTATTTT